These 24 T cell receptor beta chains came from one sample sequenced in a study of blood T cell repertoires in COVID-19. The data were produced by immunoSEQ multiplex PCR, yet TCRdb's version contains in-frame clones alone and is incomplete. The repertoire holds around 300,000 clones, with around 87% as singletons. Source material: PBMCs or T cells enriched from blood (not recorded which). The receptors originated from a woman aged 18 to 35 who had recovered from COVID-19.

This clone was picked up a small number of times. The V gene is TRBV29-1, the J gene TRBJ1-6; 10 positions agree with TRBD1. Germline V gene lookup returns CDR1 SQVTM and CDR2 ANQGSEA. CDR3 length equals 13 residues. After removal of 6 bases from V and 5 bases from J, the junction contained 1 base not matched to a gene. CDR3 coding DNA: TGCAGCGTGGGGACAGGGGATAATTCACCCCTCCACTTT. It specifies CSVGTGDNSPLHF.

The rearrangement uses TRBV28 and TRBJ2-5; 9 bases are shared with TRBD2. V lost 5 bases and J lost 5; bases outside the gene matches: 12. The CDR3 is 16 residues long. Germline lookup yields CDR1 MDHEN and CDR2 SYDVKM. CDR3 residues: CASSPDGRGGYETQYF. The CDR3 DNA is TGTGCCAGCAGTCCCGATGGGCGGGGGGGCTATGAGACCCAGTACTTC.

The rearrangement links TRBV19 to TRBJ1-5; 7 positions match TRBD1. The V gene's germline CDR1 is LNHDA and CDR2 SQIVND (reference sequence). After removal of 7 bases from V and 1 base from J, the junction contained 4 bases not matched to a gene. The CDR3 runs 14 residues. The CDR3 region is CASKETGSNQPQHF. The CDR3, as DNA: TGTGCCAGTAAAGAGACAGGGAGCAATCAGCCCCAGCATTTT.

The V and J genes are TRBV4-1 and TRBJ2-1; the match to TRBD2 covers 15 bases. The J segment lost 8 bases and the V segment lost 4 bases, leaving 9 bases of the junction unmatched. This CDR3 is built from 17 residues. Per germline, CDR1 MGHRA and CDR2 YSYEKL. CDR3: CASSPGLAGGTVDEQFF. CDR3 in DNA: TGCGCCAGCAGCCCGGGACTAGCGGGGGGAACAGTAGATGAGCAGTTCTTC.

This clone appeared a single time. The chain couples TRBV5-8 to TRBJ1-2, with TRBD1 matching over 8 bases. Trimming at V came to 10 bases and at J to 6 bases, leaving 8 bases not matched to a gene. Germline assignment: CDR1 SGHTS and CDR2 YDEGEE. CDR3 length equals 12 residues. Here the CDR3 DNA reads TGTGCCGGCGACAGGGGTCTCGATGGCTACACCTTC. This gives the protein CAGDRGLDGYTF.

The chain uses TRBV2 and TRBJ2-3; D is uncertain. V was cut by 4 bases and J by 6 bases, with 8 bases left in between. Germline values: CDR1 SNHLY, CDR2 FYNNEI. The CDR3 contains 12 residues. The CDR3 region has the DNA TGTGCCAGCAGTGGAAACTACGATACGCAGTATTTT. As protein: CASSGNYDTQYF.

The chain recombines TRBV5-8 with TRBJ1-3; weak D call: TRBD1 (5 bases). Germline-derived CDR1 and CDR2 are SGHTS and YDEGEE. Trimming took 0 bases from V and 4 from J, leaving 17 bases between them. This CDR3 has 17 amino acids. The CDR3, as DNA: TGTGCCAGCAGCTTGGCCGGTGGCAGTCCAGGGGGAAACACCATATATTTT. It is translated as CASSLAGGSPGGNTIYF. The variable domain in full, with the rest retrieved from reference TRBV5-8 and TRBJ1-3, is EAGVTQSPTHLIKTRGQQATLRCSPISGHTSVYWYQQALGLGLQFLLWYDEGEERNRGNFPPRFSGRQFPNYSSELNVNALELEDSALYLCASSLAGGSPGGNTIYFGEGSWLTVV.

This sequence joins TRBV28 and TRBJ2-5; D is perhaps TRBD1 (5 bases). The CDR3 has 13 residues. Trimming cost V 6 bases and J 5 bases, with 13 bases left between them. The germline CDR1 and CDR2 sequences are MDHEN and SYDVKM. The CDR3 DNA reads TGTGCCAGCAGCTTAGGGGCCTGGGAGACCCAGTACTTC. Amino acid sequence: CASSLGAWETQYF.

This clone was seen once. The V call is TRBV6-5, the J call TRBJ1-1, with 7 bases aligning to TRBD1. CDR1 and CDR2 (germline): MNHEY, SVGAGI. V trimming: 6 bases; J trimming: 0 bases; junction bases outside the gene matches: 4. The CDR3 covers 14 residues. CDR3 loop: CASRRDSLNTEAFF. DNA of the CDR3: TGTGCCAGCAGACGGGACAGCCTGAACACTGAAGCTTTCTTT.

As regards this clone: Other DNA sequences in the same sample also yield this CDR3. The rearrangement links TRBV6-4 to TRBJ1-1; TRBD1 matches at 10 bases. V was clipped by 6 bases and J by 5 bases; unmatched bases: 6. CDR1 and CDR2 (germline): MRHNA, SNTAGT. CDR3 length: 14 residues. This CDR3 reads CASSEGQGRTEAFF. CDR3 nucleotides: TGTGCCAGCAGCGAGGGACAGGGGAGAACTGAAGCTTTCTTT.

CDR3 loop: CASSSTGQGVSYEQYF. CDR3 nucleotide sequence: TGTGCCAGCAGTTCCACGGGACAGGGGGTTTCCTACGAGCAGTACTTC. This chain links TRBV6-2 or TRBV6-3 with TRBJ2-7, with 11 nucleotides matching TRBD1. This CDR3 has 16 amino acids. The junction had 6 bases not matched to a gene; V was cut back by 4 bases and J by 1 base. Germline V CDR1 and CDR2: MNHEY, SVGEGT.

In DNA, the CDR3 is TGTGCCAGCAGCCGCGAACAGGGGACCCAGTACTTC. Translated, it gives CASSREQGTQYF. This chain uses TRBV3-1 (or the pseudogene TRBV3-2) with TRBJ2-5; possibly TRBD1 for D (6 bases). There are 12 residues in the CDR3. V dropped 4 bases and J dropped 7 bases, with 10 bases sitting between them. Germline assignment: CDR1 LGHDT and CDR2 YNNKEL (reference sequence).

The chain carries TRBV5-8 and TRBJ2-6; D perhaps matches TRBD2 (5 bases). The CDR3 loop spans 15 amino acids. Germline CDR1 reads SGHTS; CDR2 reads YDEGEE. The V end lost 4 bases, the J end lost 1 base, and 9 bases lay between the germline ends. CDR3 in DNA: TGTGCCAGCAGCCCCGGGGATTCTGGGGCCAACGTCCTGACTTTC. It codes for CASSPGDSGANVLTF.

CDR3 sequence reads: CASNGQGSGNTIYF. CDR3 sequence (DNA): TGTGCCAGCAACGGACAGGGATCGGGAAACACCATATATTTT. The V and J genes are TRBV11-3 and TRBJ1-3, with 8 positions matching TRBD1. V was clipped by 7 bases and J by 4 bases; unmatched bases: 6. Germline CDR1 and CDR2: SGHNT and YENEEA. This CDR3 spans 14 amino acids.

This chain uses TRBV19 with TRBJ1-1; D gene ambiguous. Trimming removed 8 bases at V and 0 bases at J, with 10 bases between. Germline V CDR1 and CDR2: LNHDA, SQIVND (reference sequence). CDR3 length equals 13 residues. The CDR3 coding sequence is TGTGCCAGTCGCTACGCATTGAACACTGAAGCTTTCTTT. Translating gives CASRYALNTEAFF.

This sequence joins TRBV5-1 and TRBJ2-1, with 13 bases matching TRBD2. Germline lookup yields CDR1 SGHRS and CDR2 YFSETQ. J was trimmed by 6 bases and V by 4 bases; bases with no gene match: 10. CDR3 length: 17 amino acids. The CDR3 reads CASSLTSGGASFNEQFF. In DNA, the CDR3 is TGCGCCAGCAGCCTCACTAGCGGGGGGGCTTCGTTCAATGAGCAGTTCTTC.

Here the CDR3 reads CASSQVPLSSGQPQHF. The CDR3 DNA is TGCGCCAGCAGCCAAGTTCCCCTCTCGTCGGGTCAGCCCCAGCATTTT. The chain joins TRBV4-1 to TRBJ1-5, with D uncertain. The length of the CDR3 is 16 residues. Germline assignment: CDR1 MGHRA and CDR2 YSYEKL. V was shortened by 1 base and J by 6 bases, with 16 bases between the two germline ends.

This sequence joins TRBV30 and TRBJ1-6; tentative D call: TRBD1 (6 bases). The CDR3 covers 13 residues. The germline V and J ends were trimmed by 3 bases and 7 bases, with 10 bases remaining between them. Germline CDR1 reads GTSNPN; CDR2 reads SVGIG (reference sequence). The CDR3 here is CAWRRGWNSPLHF. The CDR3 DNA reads TGTGCCTGGAGGAGGGGGTGGAATTCACCCCTCCACTTT.

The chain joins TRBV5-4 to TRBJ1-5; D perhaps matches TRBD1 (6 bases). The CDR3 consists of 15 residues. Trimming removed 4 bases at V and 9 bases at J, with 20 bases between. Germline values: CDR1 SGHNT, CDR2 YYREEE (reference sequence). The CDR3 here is CASSHDRWGDGPQHF. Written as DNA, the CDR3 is TGTGCCAGCAGCCATGACAGGTGGGGTGACGGGCCCCAGCATTTT.

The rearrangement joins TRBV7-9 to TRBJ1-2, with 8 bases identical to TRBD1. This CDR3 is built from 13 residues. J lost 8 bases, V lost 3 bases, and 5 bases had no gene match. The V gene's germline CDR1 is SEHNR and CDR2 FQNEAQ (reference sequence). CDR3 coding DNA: TGTGCCAGCAGCTTCGGACAGGGAAGGGGCTACACCTTC. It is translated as CASSFGQGRGYTF.

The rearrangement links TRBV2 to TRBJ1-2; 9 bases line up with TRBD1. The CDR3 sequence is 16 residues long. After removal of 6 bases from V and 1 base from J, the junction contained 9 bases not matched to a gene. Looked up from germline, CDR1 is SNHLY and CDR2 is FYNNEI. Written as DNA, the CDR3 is TGTGCCAGCAGCGACAGGACAGGGGAGTTTAACTATGGCTACACCTTC. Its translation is CASSDRTGEFNYGYTF.

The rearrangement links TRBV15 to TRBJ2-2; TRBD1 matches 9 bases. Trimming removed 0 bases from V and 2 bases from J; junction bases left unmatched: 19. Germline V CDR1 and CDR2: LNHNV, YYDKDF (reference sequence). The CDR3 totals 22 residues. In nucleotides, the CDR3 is TGTGCCACCAGCAGAGATCCGCCGGGACAGGGAAACCTTGCTGCTAACACCGGGGAGCTGTTTTTT. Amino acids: CATSRDPPGQGNLAANTGELFF.

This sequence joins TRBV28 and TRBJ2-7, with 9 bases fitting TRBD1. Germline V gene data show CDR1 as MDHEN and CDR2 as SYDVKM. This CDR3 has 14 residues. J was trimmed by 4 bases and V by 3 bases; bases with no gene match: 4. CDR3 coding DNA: TGTGCCAGCAGTTTGGGGGGACAGGGATACGAGCAGTACTTC. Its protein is CASSLGGQGYEQYF.

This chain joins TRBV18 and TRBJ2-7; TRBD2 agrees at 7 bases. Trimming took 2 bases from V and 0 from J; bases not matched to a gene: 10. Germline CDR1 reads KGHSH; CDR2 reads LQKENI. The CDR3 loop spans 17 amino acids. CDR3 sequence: CASSPGSGAMSSYEQYF. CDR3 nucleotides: TGTGCCAGCTCACCAGGAAGCGGGGCAATGAGCTCCTACGAGCAGTACTTC.